This TCR beta chain was found in a study of blood T cell repertoires in COVID-19. The method was immunoSEQ multiplex PCR; TCRdb's version includes in-frame clones alone and lacks a portion of them. The sample lists 130,000 or so clones, 75% to 90% seen once, with about 10% in the top ten. CDR3 size: 14 residues. Germline V CDR1 and CDR2: LGHDT, YNNKEL (reference sequence). V dropped 5 bases and J dropped 4; count of bases not matched to a gene: 5. This chain links TRBV3-1 (or the pseudogene TRBV3-2) with TRBJ2-1; 7 nucleotides line up with TRBD2. The clonotype comes from a man in his sixties with active or convalescent COVID-19. Material: peripheral blood. The CDR3 bases are TGTGCCAGCAGCGAGCGGGACTATTACAATGAGCAGTTCTTC. Amino acid sequence: CASSERDYYNEQFF.